Reported below is one T cell receptor (beta chain). Its antigen is still unknown. This entry comes from a study of lymphopenia after photon versus proton radiotherapy. Findings and caveats of the study: Post-nadir TCR diversity decline inversely tracked overall survival among those who died. Oligoclonal CD8+ Temra expansion after nadir drove photon patients' diversity drop.

This CDR3 contains 15 residues. The germline CDR1 and CDR2 sequences are SGHRS and YFSETQ. V was pared by 4 bases and J by 1 base, with 5 bases of the junction left unmatched. Sequenced by immunoSEQ multiplex PCR; TCRdb stores in-frame clones only, minus some. This table has around 29,000 clones, 85% to 95% appearing once. The TCR sequence derives from a woman between 50 and 59 years old with cholangiocarcinoma. The sample here was peripheral blood, taken from a patient treated with photon-based radiotherapy. The V and J genes are TRBV5-1 and TRBJ2-3; 8 bases align to TRBD1. Here the CDR3 reads CASSPGTGRTDTQYF. The DNA of the CDR3 is TGCGCCAGCAGCCCCGGGACAGGCCGCACAGATACGCAGTATTTT.